This T cell receptor beta chain was retrieved from a study of Graves' ophthalmopathy and Graves' hyperthyroidism. Germline V gene sequence: CDR1 SGHDT, CDR2 YYEEEE. Trimming removed 0 bases from V and 0 bases from J, with 10 bases in between. There are 15 residues in the CDR3. Investigators amplified TCR beta CDR3 regions from RNA transcripts. The first round was an RT-PCR with HTBI primers, and the second round was a multiplex PCR. TCRdb fed the multiplex PCR reads into MiXCR, producing one record per CDR3 protein. Among over a million distinct CDR3 sequences listed, about 36% were seen once. Reliance was placed on clinical symptoms, serum thyroxine, TRAb, thyroid ultrasound and orbital computed tomography for diagnosis. This clonotype was seen only a few times.

This sequence was found in an adult man with Graves' hyperthyroidism. This chain links TRBV5-6 with TRBJ2-7; D possibly matches TRBD1 or TRBD2 (5 bases each). Sequenced input: peripheral blood or thyroid tissue (not recorded which). The CDR3 bases are TGTGCCAGCAGCTTGGTCCGGGGCGGCTCCTACGAGCAGTACTTC. Translation: CASSLVRGGSYEQYF.